This T cell receptor (beta chain) emerged from a study of cytomegalovirus exposure and HLA in healthy donors. Findings and limits, study-wide: Productive rates of about 87% or about 30% were seen for most TCR beta V segments in an earlier analysis. Reportedly, TCR beta sequences accurately predicted HLA-A and HLA-B alleles in most subjects.

Notes on this clone: Its antigen is unknown. The same CDR3 is also encoded by other DNA sequences in this sample.

The primer mix had 60 Vbeta and 13 Jbeta primers. Produced via immunoSEQ multiplex PCR; TCRdb's table is partial and in-frame only. This sample carries fewer than 200,000 clones, roughly 90% of them seen once, and the ten largest clones take about 0.24%. V dropped 6 bases and J dropped 7; count of bases not matched to a gene: 5. Germline lookup yields CDR1 SQVTM and CDR2 ANQGSEA. The length of the CDR3 is 11 residues. This chain joins TRBV29-1 and TRBJ1-2; 7 nucleotides match TRBD1. This TCR was recovered from a girl in the first two years of life in good health and CMV-seronegative. The source material was PBMCs. CDR3 in DNA: TGCAGCGTCGACAGGGAAGGTGGCTACACCTTC. The encoded protein is CSVDREGGYTF.